This TCR beta chain was identified in a study of shared clonotypes between healthy human individuals. Study in general: The composition of the donors was a couple of women and a few men aged 18 to 49. Three plates each covered CD4 naive and memory; CD8 naive two, CD8 memory one. Study observations and caveats: A reduction in generation probabilities was seen for non-shared clonotypes relative to those shared by all four donors.

Profiled with immunoSEQ multiplex PCR; TCRdb holds only in-frame clones, not every one. The repertoire holds around 580,000 clones, 98% seen once, with 0.3% to 0.35% in the top ten. This clone was found once. Its antigen is currently unknown. Germline assignment: CDR1 LNHNV and CDR2 YYDKDF (reference sequence). Trimming took 8 bases from V and 1 from J, leaving 15 bases between them. This CDR3 region has 15 residues. CD8 cells regarded as naive lacked CD45RO, were positively chosen for CCR7, and omitted terminally differentiated effector memory CD45RA+ cells. The sample taken for sequencing was naive CD8+ T cells sorted from blood. This receptor was obtained from a man under 40 in good health. This chain links TRBV15 with TRBJ1-5; a weak D match, TRBD1 (5 bases). CDR3 nucleotide sequence: TGTGCCACCTCCAGCGGGGCAGGGAGCAATCAGCCCCAGCATTTT. It codes for CATSSGAGSNQPQHF.